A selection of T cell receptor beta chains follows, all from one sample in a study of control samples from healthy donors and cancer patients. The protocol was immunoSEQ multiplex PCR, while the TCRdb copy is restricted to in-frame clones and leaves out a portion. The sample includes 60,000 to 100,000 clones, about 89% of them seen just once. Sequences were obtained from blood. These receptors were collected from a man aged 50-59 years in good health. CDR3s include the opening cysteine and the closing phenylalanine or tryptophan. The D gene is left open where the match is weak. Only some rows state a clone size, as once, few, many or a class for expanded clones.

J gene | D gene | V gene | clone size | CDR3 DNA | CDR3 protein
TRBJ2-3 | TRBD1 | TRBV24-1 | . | TGTGCCACCAGTGATCTCCCCTGGACAGGCGACACAGATACGCAGTATTTT | CATSDLPWTGDTDTQYF
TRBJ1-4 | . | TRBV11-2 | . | TGTGCCAGCAGCTTAAGGGACGGGAGGAGCGAAAAACTGTTTTTT | CASSLRDGRSEKLFF
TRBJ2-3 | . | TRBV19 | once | TGTGCCAGTAGTATTAGCACAGATACGCAGTATTTT | CASSISTDTQYF
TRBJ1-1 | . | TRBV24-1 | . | TGTGCCACCAGTGATTTGGCGGGGGTAGCTTTCTTT | CATSDLAGVAFF
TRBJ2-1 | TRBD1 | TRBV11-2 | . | TGTGCCAGCAGTTGGACAGGGTCAAGTGAGCAGTTCTTC | CASSWTGSSEQFF
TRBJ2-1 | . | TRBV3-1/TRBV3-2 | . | TGTGCCAGCAGCCAAGGCTCGGGGGCCTTATACAATGAGCAGTTCTTC | CASSQGSGALYNEQFF
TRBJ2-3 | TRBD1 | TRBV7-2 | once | TGTGCCAGCAGCTTAGTGGGGACAGGTTCCACAGATACGCAGTATTTT | CASSLVGTGSTDTQYF
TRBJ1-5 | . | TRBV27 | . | TGTGCCAGCAGTTTAAACTCCGGGGGGGGCCTAAGCCCCCAGCATTTT | CASSLNSGGGLSPQHF
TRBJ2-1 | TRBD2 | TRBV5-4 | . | TGTGCCAGCAGCAATTTAGTAGCGGGGAAATACAATGAGCAGTTCTTC | CASSNLVAGKYNEQFF
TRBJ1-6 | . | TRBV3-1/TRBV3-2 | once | TGTGCCAGCAGATACCATACGGTTATTCGTTCACCCCTCCACTTT | CASRYHTVIRSPLHF
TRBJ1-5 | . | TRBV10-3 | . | TGTGCCCTCCCTGGGGAGAGTGGGGGCAATCAGCCCCAGCATTTT | CALPGESGGNQPQHF
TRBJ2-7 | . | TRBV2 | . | TGTGCCAGCAGTGTGGGACTCCCCCCCTACGAGCAGTACTTC | CASSVGLPPYEQYF
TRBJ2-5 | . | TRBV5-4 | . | TGTGCCAGCAGCCTTGGGGGTAAAGAGACCCAGTACTTC | CASSLGGKETQYF
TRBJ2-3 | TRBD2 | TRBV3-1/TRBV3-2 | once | TGTGCCAGCAGCCCAATAGGCGGGGGACTGAGCACAGATACGCAGTATTTT | CASSPIGGGLSTDTQYF
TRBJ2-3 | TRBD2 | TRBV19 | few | TGTGCCAGTAGTCCTAGCGGGGTCACAGATACGCAGTATTTT | CASSPSGVTDTQYF
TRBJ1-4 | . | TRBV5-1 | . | TGCGCCAGCGCAGACAGTACAACTAATGAAAAACTGTTTTTT | CASADSTTNEKLFF
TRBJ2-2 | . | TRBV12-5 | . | TGTGCTAGTGGTTTGGTACTAGGGGGCGGGGAGCTGTTTTTT | CASGLVLGGGELFF
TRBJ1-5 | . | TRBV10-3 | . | TGTGCCATCAGTGACCAAAATCAGCCCCAGCATTTT | CAISDQNQPQHF
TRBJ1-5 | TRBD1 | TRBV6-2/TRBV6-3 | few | TGTGCCAGCAGCCCGACAGGGGGCAATCAGCCCCAGCATTTT | CASSPTGGNQPQHF
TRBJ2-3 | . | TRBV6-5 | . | TGTGCCAGCGGGGACGGACTACCCACAGATACGCAGTATTTT | CASGDGLPTDTQYF
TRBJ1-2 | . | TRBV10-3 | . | TGTGCCATCACCGAGGGACGGTCCTATGGCTACACCTTC | CAITEGRSYGYTF
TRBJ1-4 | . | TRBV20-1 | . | TGCAGTGCTAGTCGACCAACTAATGAAAAACTGTTTTTT | CSASRPTNEKLFF
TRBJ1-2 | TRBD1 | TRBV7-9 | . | TGTGCCAGCAGCCAGACAGGGGGCGCCTGGTATGGCTACACCTTC | CASSQTGGAWYGYTF
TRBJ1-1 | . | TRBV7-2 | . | TGTGCCAGCAGCCTCCCGGGACTAGAAGCTTTCTTT | CASSLPGLEAFF
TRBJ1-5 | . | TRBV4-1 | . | TGCGCCAGCAGCCAAAGTTCCCAGCATTTT | CASSQSSQHF
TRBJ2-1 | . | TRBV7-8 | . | TGTGCCAGCAGCCTCTACTACAATGAGCAGTTCTTC | CASSLYYNEQFF
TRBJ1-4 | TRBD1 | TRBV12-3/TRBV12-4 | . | TGTGCCAGCAGTTCGACAGGGGAAAAACTGTTTTTT | CASSSTGEKLFF
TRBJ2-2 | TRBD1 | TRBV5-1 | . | TGCGCCAGCAGCTTAACATACAGGGGGCAGGGCACCGGGGAGCTGTTTTTT | CASSLTYRGQGTGELFF
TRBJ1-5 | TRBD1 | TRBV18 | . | TGTGCCAGCTCACCCGGGACAGGGGGCGGTCAGCCCCAGCATTTT | CASSPGTGGGQPQHF
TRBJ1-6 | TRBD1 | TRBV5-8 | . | TGTGCCAGCAGCCCAATGGACGGACAGGGGAATTCACCCCTCCACTTT | CASSPMDGQGNSPLHF
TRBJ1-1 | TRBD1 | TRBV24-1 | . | TGTGCCACCAGTGAAGAAGACAGGGTCGGGGGGGCTTTCTTT | CATSEEDRVGGAFF
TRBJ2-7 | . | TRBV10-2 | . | TGCGCCAGCACCAATAGGACCCTAACCTACGAGCAGTACTTC | CASTNRTLTYEQYF
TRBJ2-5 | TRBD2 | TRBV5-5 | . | TGTGCCAGCAGCCCCTCGGGACTAGCGGGGTGGGAGACCCAGTACTTC | CASSPSGLAGWETQYF